This is a list of T cell receptor beta chains from one sample in a study of cytomegalovirus exposure and HLA in healthy donors. The assay was immunoSEQ multiplex PCR, and TCRdb's table has in-frame clones only and misses some. The sample has about 73,000 clones; about 95% are singletons. Sequenced: PBMCs. The receptor set was obtained from a man younger than 35 in good health and CMV-seronegative. The CDR3 runs from the conserved cysteine through the conserved F or W. Each record gives: D gene, clone size, V gene, J gene, CDR3 DNA, CDR3 protein. A D gene is named only where the DNA matches it firmly. For some rows the clone size is stated as once, few or many, or as a class when expanded; others skip it.

>TRBD1|NA|TRBV14|TRBJ1-1
TGTGCCAGCAGCTTGGACAGGGGGAACACTGAAGCTTTCTTT
CASSLDRGNTEAFF
>NA|NA|TRBV5-1|TRBJ2-1
TGCGCCAGCAGAGGGGCGGCTTACAATGAGCAGTTCTTC
CASRGAAYNEQFF
>TRBD2|NA|TRBV9|TRBJ2-2
TGTGCCAGCAGCGTAGCTAGCGGGGGGTCTAACACCGGGGAGCTGTTTTTT
CASSVASGGSNTGELFF
>NA|NA|TRBV30|TRBJ1-3
TGTGCCTGGAACCCGACAATATCTGGAAACACCATATATTTT
CAWNPTISGNTIYF
>NA|NA|TRBV7-9|TRBJ2-3
TGTGCCAGCAGCTCCCTTACAGATACGCAGTATTTT
CASSSLTDTQYF
>NA|NA|TRBV30|TRBJ2-2
TGTGCCTGGAAGGTCCGGGTTACCGGGGAGCTGTTTTTT
CAWKVRVTGELFF
>NA|NA|TRBV13|TRBJ1-3
TGTGCCAGCAGCGTGAGGAGCTCTGGAAACACCATATATTTT
CASSVRSSGNTIYF
>TRBD1|NA|TRBV18|TRBJ2-6
TGTGCCAGCTCACTACCAGGGGGCTTATCTGGGGCCAACGTCCTGACTTTC
CASSLPGGLSGANVLTF
>NA|NA|TRBV7-2|TRBJ1-2
TGTGCCAGCAGCTCGGGTAGAGACGGTCCTAACTATGGCTACACCTTC
CASSSGRDGPNYGYTF
>TRBD1|NA|TRBV11-1|TRBJ2-1
TGTGCCAGCAGCTTGGGGGACAGTCACAATGAGCAGTTCTTC
CASSLGDSHNEQFF
>NA|once|TRBV5-1|TRBJ2-7
TGCGCCAGCAGCCCAAGACAGGACCCCTACGAGCAGTACTTC
CASSPRQDPYEQYF
>NA|NA|TRBV7-6|TRBJ2-1
TGTGCCAGCAGCTTAGGGGCTGGACTCAATGAGCAGTTCTTC
CASSLGAGLNEQFF
>NA|NA|TRBV7-9|TRBJ1-1
TGTGCCAGCAGCCTTCTTAATGTGGCTACTGAAGCTTTCTTT
CASSLLNVATEAFF
>NA|NA|TRBV27|TRBJ1-2
TGTGCCAGCAGTTCCCAACGGGACATATATGGCTACACCTTC
CASSSQRDIYGYTF
>TRBD1|NA|TRBV6-1|TRBJ1-2
TGTGCCAGCAGTGGCCGGGACAGGGGGTCTGGCTACACCTTC
CASSGRDRGSGYTF
>TRBD2|NA|TRBV30|TRBJ2-5
TGTGCCTGGAGTACGGGGGGAGAGACCCAGTACTTC
CAWSTGGETQYF
>TRBD1|NA|TRBV28|TRBJ2-1
TGTGCCAGCAGTGCCGGACAGGGGGAGTATGAGCAGTTCTTC
CASSAGQGEYEQFF
>NA|NA|TRBV11-3|TRBJ2-1
TGTGCCAGCAGCATGGGGCTGGCTTACAATGAGCAGTTCTTC
CASSMGLAYNEQFF
>TRBD1|once|TRBV19|TRBJ1-1
TGTGCCAGTAGTATCATCGCGGGACAGGGGGCTCGCGCTGAAGCTTTCTTT
CASSIIAGQGARAEAFF
>TRBD1|NA|TRBV4-3|TRBJ2-4
TGCGCCAGCAGCCAAGGACAGGGGGGGAACATTCAGTACTTC
CASSQGQGGNIQYF
>NA|NA|TRBV27|TRBJ2-1
TGTGCCAGCAGGGGTGGGAGCTCCTACAATGAGCAGTTCTTC
CASRGGSSYNEQFF
>TRBD1|NA|TRBV28|TRBJ2-7
TGTGCCAGCAAGAAACCGGGACAGAGCTCCTACGAGCAGTACTTC
CASKKPGQSSYEQYF
>NA|NA|TRBV6-6|TRBJ2-1
TGTGCCAGCAGTTACCGAGAAACTAGCAATGAGCAGTTCTTC
CASSYRETSNEQFF
>NA|NA|TRBV7-2|TRBJ1-1
TGTGCCAGCAGCTTACAGGGGAGCCTGAACACTGAAGCTTTCTTT
CASSLQGSLNTEAFF
>NA|NA|TRBV5-6|TRBJ2-6
TGTGCCAGCAGCCTTCGGTCCTCTGGGGCCAACGTCCTGACTTTC
CASSLRSSGANVLTF
>TRBD1|NA|TRBV30|TRBJ2-4
TGTGCCTGGTTTGACAGGGGTGGGGGGAACATTCAGTACTTC
CAWFDRGGGNIQYF
>TRBD1|NA|TRBV19|TRBJ2-7
TGTGCCAGTAGTACGGGATTCGGACAGGGGGCCTACGAGCAGTACTTC
CASSTGFGQGAYEQYF
>TRBD1|NA|TRBV7-8|TRBJ1-6
TGTGCCAGCAGCCTCCAGGGGGGAAATTCACCCCTCCACTTT
CASSLQGGNSPLHF
>NA|NA|TRBV19|TRBJ1-5
TGTGCCAGTAGTATGAACCTCGGGTATCAGCCCCAGCATTTT
CASSMNLGYQPQHF
>TRBD2|NA|TRBV9|TRBJ2-3
TGTGCCAGCAGCGTCCAGGGCGGGGGTTTT
CASSVQGGGF
>TRBD2|NA|TRBV7-8|TRBJ2-1
TGTGCCAGCAGCTTAATAGGGACTAGCGGGTACAATGAGCAGTTCTTC
CASSLIGTSGYNEQFF
>NA|NA|TRBV27|TRBJ2-7
TGTGCCAGCAGTGTAGTTAGGGGATTGGGAGAGCAGTACTTC
CASSVVRGLGEQYF
>NA|NA|TRBV6-5|TRBJ2-1
TGTGCCAGCAGTTACGGAGGCCGAAATGAGCAGTTCTTC
CASSYGGRNEQFF
>NA|NA|TRBV14|TRBJ1-2
TGTGCCAGCAGCCTCTACTTGGGGGGTGGCTACACCTTC
CASSLYLGGGYTF
>TRBD2|NA|TRBV2|TRBJ2-3
TGTGCCAGCAGGGGGGCCCCGGGTCGCGGGGGGACGCTGACCACAGATACGCAGTATTTT
CASRGAPGRGGTLTTDTQYF
>NA|NA|TRBV5-6|TRBJ1-2
TGTGCCAGCAGGGAAGCATTGCAGGGGCCCCCCGGCTACACCTTC
CASREALQGPPGYTF
>NA|NA|TRBV4-1|TRBJ1-1
TGCGCCAGCAGCCAGCCCGGGAACACTGAAGCTTTCTTT
CASSQPGNTEAFF
>TRBD1|NA|TRBV10-1|TRBJ2-7
TGCGCGAGGACTGGACAGGGGGCCTACGAGCAGTACTTC
CARTGQGAYEQYF
>TRBD2|NA|TRBV11-2|TRBJ2-2
TGTGCCAGCAGCCTCGGACTAGCGGGGTATACCGGGGAGCTGTTTTTT
CASSLGLAGYTGELFF
>NA|NA|TRBV29-1|TRBJ1-4
TGCAGCGTAGCACACAGGGTAGGGGAAAAACTGTTTTTT
CSVAHRVGEKLFF